One sample yielded the 21 T cell receptor beta chains listed below, sequenced in a study of cytomegalovirus exposure and HLA in healthy donors. PCR employed 60 Vbeta and 13 Jbeta primers. Libraries were prepared by immunoSEQ multiplex PCR; TCRdb keeps only in-frame clonotypes and omits some of them. The sample consists of 150,000 to 200,000 clones, 80% to 90% of them appearing once. Sequenced: PBMCs. Receptors were obtained from a man between 18 and 35 years old in good health and CMV-seropositive.

Note on this clone: An end of the junction does not agree with germline; a read error may underlie this. This chain connects TRBV7-9 to TRBJ1-2, with 8 positions matching TRBD1. Germline CDR1 reads SEHNR; CDR2 reads FQNEAQ (reference sequence). CDR3 length equals 13 residues. The CDR3 nucleotides are TGTTCCAGCAGCTTCGGACAGGGTAATGGCTACACCTTC. Amino acid sequence: CSSSFGQGNGYTF.

The chain links TRBV29-1 to TRBJ1-1; 9 bases fit TRBD1. The germline V gene encodes CDR1 SQVTM and CDR2 ANQGSEA. The CDR3 has 15 amino acids. The V gene end was trimmed by 4 bases and the J gene end by 10 bases; junction bases not matched to a gene: 16. The CDR3, as DNA: TGCAGCGTTGCAATCGACCGGGACAGGGTAAGGGTAGCTTTCTTT. It encodes CSVAIDRDRVRVAFF.

V and J are TRBV10-3 and TRBJ1-4; possibly TRBD1 for D (5 bases). The CDR3 length is 17 residues. V lost 0 bases and J lost 3, with 14 bases in between. CDR1 ENHRY and CDR2 SYGVKD come from the germline V gene. The CDR3 DNA follows: TGTGCCATCAGTGAGTCAAGGGGAATTGGGGCTAATGAAAAACTGTTTTTT. It specifies CAISESRGIGANEKLFF.

The V call is TRBV2, the J call TRBJ2-1; 7 bases are a match to TRBD2. Per the germline V gene, CDR1 is SNHLY and CDR2 is FYNNEI. CDR3 length: 14 amino acids. V trimming: 10 bases; J trimming: 4 bases; junction bases outside the gene matches: 10. The CDR3 loop is CATQSASGYNEQFF. DNA of the CDR3: TGTGCCACCCAGAGCGCTAGCGGTTACAATGAGCAGTTCTTC.

The rearrangement joins TRBV7-2 to TRBJ2-5, with D tentatively TRBD2 (6 bases). There are 13 residues in the CDR3. Germline CDR1 and CDR2: SGHTA and FQGNSA. With 3 bases removed from V and 7 bases from J, the gap between germline ends came to 12 bases. CDR3 sequence: CASSFLLGGTQYF. The DNA of the CDR3 is TGTGCCAGCAGCTTCCTATTGGGAGGGACCCAGTACTTC.

The gene calls are TRBV6-6 and TRBJ1-6; the D gene is possibly TRBD1 (5 bases). In germline, CDR1 is MNHNY, CDR2 SVGAGI (reference sequence). The length of the CDR3 is 13 residues. The V gene lost 6 bases and the J gene lost 7 bases, with 10 bases spanning the gap. CDR3 bases: TGTGCCAGCAGGGGGCCAGGGAATTCACCCCTCCACTTT. Amino acid sequence: CASRGPGNSPLHF.

V and J are TRBV7-2 and TRBJ2-7; TRBD1 matches 7 bases. CDR3 length: 14 residues. Trimming cost V 4 bases and J 2 bases; bases outside gene matches: 5. Germline CDR1 SGHTA, CDR2 FQGNSA. The CDR3 reads CASSSGQGAYEQYF. Here the CDR3 DNA reads TGTGCCAGCAGCTCCGGGCAGGGGGCCTACGAGCAGTACTTC.

The chain recombines TRBV6-1 with TRBJ2-3, with D possibly matching TRBD1 (6 bases). CDR1 and CDR2 from the germline V gene are MNHNS and SASEGT. The CDR3 loop spans 15 amino acids. The ends were cut back, 2 bases at V and 4 bases at J, with 13 bases in the middle. This chain's CDR3 is CASSEQQGWPDTQYF. For the CDR3, the DNA is TGTGCCAGCAGTGAACAGCAGGGGTGGCCAGATACGCAGTATTTT.

J is TRBJ2-1 and V is TRBV7-9, with 8 bases lining up with TRBD2. The trim removed 5 bases at V and 4 bases at J, leaving 10 bases unmatched. This CDR3 has 16 residues. CDR1 SEHNR and CDR2 FQNEAQ come from the germline V gene (reference sequence). The CDR3 nucleotides are TGTGCCAGCAGCCAGGAGCGGGGGACCTATTACAATGAGCAGTTCTTC. Translation gives CASSQERGTYYNEQFF. Supplemented by reference TRBV7-9 and TRBJ2-1, the full variable domain reads DTGVSQNPRHKITKRGQNVTFRCDPISEHNRLYWYRQTLGQGPEFLTYFQNEAQLEKSRLLSDRFSAERPKGSFSTLEIQRTEQGDSAMYLCASSQERGTYYNEQFFGPGTRLTVL.

The chain recombines TRBV7-9 with TRBJ2-4; 8 bases map to TRBD1. Germline assignment: CDR1 SEHNR and CDR2 FQNEAQ (reference sequence). The J segment lost 15 bases and the V segment lost 3 bases, leaving 7 bases of the junction unmatched. The CDR3 spans 12 residues. The CDR3: CASSFEQGAWYF. The CDR3 DNA is TGTGCCAGCAGCTTCGAGCAGGGGGCCTGGTACTTC.

This clone showed up just a few times. The V and J genes are TRBV14 and TRBJ2-3, with a tentative D call TRBD2 (5 bases). CDR3 length: 13 residues. Germline V lookup: CDR1 SGHDN, CDR2 FVKESK. Deletions cut 0 bases from V and 8 bases from J, with 9 bases between. The CDR3 reads CASSQDPGSTQYF. CDR3 DNA: TGTGCCAGCAGCCAAGACCCGGGGAGTACGCAGTATTTT.

The chain combines TRBV6-1 with TRBJ2-7; the match to TRBD2 covers 7 bases. CDR3 length: 12 residues. With 4 bases clipped from V and 4 bases from J, the junction kept 1 base outside the gene matches. The V gene's germline CDR1 is MNHNS and CDR2 SASEGT. The chain's CDR3 is CASSAGGYEQYF. Here the CDR3 DNA reads TGTGCCAGCAGTGCGGGGGGATACGAGCAGTACTTC.

The chain uses TRBV9 and TRBJ2-1; the D is unclear. This CDR3 has 15 residues. Trimming removed 3 bases at V and 0 bases at J, with 10 bases between. Germline CDR1 is SGDLS and CDR2 is YYNGEE. The CDR3 loop reads CASSGTTNSYNEQFF. Here the CDR3 DNA reads TGTGCCAGCAGCGGTACAACTAACTCCTACAATGAGCAGTTCTTC. The full variable domain, completed using reference TRBV9 and TRBJ2-1, is DSGVTQTPKHLITATGQRVTLRCSPRSGDLSVYWYQQSLDQGLQFLIQYYNGEERAKGNILERFSAQQFPDLHSELNLSSLELGDSALYFCASSGTTNSYNEQFFGPGTRLTVL.

V and J are TRBV4-2 and TRBJ1-3; D not resolved. Trimming pared 5 bases from V and 8 bases from J, leaving 7 bases between. Germline V gives CDR1 LGHNA, CDR2 YNFKEQ. The CDR3 spans 11 residues. The chain's CDR3 is CASSEGDTIYF. The CDR3 coding sequence is TGTGCCAGCAGCGAGGGAGACACCATATATTTT.

This clone occurred once. The V gene is TRBV7-3, the J gene TRBJ2-5, with 7 bases lining up with TRBD1. The CDR3 extends over 13 amino acids. Germline CDR1 and CDR2: SGHTA and FQGTGA. Trimming cost V 8 bases and J 0 bases; bases outside gene matches: 3. DNA for the CDR3: TGTGCCAGCGCAGGGGGTAACCAAGAGACCCAGTACTTC. Encoded protein: CASAGGNQETQYF.

This chain uses TRBV5-1 with TRBJ2-7; D not certain. V lost 0 bases, J lost 6 bases, and 10 bases lay in between. This CDR3 spans 13 amino acids. From germline, CDR1 is SGHRS and CDR2 YFSETQ. The CDR3 reads CASSLVVGFEQYF. The CDR3 DNA reads TGCGCCAGCAGCTTGGTGGTCGGGTTCGAGCAGTACTTC.

The chain employs TRBV9 and TRBJ1-5; D not certain. The V gene lost 0 bases and the J gene lost 4 bases, with 8 bases spanning the gap. The CDR3 extends over 14 amino acids. Germline CDR1 and CDR2: SGDLS and YYNGEE. CDR3 DNA sequence: TGTGCCAGCAGCGTAGAGGGAGGGAATCAGCCCCAGCATTTT. Translation: CASSVEGGNQPQHF.

The chain employs TRBV6-1 and TRBJ2-2; D uncertain. Per the germline V gene, CDR1 is MNHNS and CDR2 is SASEGT. The CDR3 extends over 13 amino acids. V was cut by 4 bases and J by 5 bases, with 8 bases left in between. The CDR3 bases are TGTGCCAGCAGTGCTATAAGTACCGGGGAGCTGTTTTTT. It is translated as CASSAISTGELFF.

This sequence joins TRBV7-2 and TRBJ1-1; maybe TRBD1 (6 bases). Germline assignment: CDR1 SGHTA and CDR2 FQGNSA. The germline V and J ends were trimmed by 4 bases and 0 bases, with 12 bases remaining between them. The CDR3 spans 15 residues. The CDR3 DNA reads as TGTGCCAGCAGCTCCCTGGGGGCGATGAACACTGAAGCTTTCTTT. It specifies CASSSLGAMNTEAFF.

V and J are TRBV11-1 and TRBJ1-3; TRBD1 might be the D (5 bases). The CDR3 totals 15 residues. Deletions cut 3 bases from V and 0 bases from J, with 9 bases between. Germline lookup yields CDR1 SGHAT and CDR2 FQDESV (reference sequence). CDR3 coding DNA: TGTGCCAGCAGCTTGGGGCGGATCTCTGGAAACACCATATATTTT. This sequence encodes CASSLGRISGNTIYF.

This clone was observed a handful of times. The J gene is TRBJ1-1, the V gene TRBV7-9, with 9 positions matching TRBD1. The ends lost 5 bases at V and 7 bases at J; junction bases unmatched: 8. Germline V gene lookup returns CDR1 SEHNR and CDR2 FQNEAQ (reference sequence). The CDR3 contains 14 residues. Written as DNA, the CDR3 is TGTGCCAGCAGCCTGACAGGGGGACGGGATGAAGCTTTCTTT. Translating gives CASSLTGGRDEAFF.